This T cell receptor beta chain is from a study of OX40 agonist ivuxolimab in advanced cancers. Study-wide background: An agonistic anti-OX40 (CD134) antibody, ivuxolimab, was used to treat the patients. Prior checkpoint blockade (anti-PD-1, anti-PD-L1 or anti-CTLA-4) was permitted; about 40% had it. Ivuxolimab, which patients received intravenously every 2 weeks, was dosed at 0.01 to 10 mg/kg.

Germline V gene data show CDR1 as MNHNY and CDR2 as SVGAGI (reference sequence). The CDR3 consists of 16 residues. Trimming left V 6 bases short and J 4 bases short, with 18 bases between. Notes on the study in general: Within 6 weeks, CD4+ and CD8+ blood T cells expanded clonally at 0.1 to 3.0 mg/kg.

The table came from immunoSEQ multiplex PCR; TCRdb's copy has only in-frame clones and leaves some out. The table has 50,000 to 55,000 clones, 85% to 90% seen once; the top ten hold around 9.9%. The table lists this clone with a count of one. As yet, its antigen is unknown. The sequenced sample was CD4+ or CD8+ T cells sorted from blood, obtained in a trial of the OX40 agonist ivuxolimab. The chain joins TRBV6-6 to TRBJ1-4; no definite D call. This TCR derives from an adult with an advanced solid tumor such as melanoma, head and neck, liver or kidney cancer. As DNA, the CDR3 is TGTGCCAGCAGCGCTTCTTACCCGGCCAATAATGAAAAACTGTTTTTT. Translating it yields CASSASYPANNEKLFF.